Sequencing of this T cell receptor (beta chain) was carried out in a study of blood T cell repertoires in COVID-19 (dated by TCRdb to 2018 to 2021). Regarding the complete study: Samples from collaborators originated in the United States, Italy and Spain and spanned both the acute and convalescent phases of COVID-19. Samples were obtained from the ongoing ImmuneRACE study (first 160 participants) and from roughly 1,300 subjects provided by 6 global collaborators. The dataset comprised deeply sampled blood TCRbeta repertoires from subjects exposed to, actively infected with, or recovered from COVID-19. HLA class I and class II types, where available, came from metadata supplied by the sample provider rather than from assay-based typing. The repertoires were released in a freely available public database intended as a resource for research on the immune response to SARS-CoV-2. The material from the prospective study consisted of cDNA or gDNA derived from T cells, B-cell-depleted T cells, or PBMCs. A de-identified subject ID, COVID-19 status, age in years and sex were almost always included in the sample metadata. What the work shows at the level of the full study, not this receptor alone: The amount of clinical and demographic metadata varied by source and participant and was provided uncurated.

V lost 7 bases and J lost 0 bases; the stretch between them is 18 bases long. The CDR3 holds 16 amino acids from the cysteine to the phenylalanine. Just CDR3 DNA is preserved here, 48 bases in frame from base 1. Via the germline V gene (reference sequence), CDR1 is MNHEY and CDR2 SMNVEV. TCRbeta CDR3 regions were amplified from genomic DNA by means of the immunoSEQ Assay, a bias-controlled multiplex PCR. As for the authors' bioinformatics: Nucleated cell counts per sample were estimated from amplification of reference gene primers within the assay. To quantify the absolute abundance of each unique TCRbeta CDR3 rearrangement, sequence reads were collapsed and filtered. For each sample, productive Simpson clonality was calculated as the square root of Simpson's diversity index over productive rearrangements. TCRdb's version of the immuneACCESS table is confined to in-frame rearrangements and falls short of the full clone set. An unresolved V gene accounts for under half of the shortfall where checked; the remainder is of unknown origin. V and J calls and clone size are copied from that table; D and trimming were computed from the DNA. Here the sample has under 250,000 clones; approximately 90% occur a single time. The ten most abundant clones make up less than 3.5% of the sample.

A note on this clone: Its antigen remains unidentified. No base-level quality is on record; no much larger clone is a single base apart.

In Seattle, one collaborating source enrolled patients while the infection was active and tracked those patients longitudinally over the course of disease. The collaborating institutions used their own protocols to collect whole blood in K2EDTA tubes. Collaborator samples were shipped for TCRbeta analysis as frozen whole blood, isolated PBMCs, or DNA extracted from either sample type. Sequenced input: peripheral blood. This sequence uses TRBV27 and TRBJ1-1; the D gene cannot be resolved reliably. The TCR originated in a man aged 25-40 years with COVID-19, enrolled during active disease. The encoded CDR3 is CASNYVPPAVNTEAFF. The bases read TGTGCCAGCAATTACGTCCCTCCAGCGGTGAACACTGAAGCTTTCTTT.